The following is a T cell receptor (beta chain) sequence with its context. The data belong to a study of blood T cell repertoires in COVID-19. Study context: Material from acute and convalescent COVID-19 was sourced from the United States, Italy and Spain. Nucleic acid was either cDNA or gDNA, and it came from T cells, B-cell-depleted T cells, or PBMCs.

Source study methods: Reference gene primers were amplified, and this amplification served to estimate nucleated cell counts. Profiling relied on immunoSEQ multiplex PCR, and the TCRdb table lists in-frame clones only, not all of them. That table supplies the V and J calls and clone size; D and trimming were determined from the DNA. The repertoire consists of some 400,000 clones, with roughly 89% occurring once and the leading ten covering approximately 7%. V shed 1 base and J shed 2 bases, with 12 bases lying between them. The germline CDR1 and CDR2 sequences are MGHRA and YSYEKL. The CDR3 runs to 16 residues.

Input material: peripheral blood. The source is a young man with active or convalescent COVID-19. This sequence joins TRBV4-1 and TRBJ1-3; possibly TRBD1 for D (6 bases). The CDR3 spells CASSQAATGPGNTIYF. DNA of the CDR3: TGCGCCAGCAGCCAAGCTGCGACAGGCCCTGGAAACACCATATATTTT.